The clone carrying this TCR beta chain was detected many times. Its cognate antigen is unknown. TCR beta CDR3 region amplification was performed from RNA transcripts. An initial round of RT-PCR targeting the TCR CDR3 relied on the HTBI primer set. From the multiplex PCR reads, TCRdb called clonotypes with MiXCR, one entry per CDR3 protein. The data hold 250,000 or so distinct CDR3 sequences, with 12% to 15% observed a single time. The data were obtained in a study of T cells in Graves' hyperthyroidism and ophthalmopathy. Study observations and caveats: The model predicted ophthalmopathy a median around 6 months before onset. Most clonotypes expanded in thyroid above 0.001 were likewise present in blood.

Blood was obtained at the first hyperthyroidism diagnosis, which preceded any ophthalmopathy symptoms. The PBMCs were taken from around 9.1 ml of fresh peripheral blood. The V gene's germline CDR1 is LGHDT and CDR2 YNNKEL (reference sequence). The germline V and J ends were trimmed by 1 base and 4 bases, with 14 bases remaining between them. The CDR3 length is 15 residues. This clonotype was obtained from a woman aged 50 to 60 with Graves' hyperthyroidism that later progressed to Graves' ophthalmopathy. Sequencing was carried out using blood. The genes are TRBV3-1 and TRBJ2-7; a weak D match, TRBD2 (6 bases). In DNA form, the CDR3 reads TGTGCCAGCAGCCAAGCGGTCGTTAGCGGATACGAGCAGTACTTC. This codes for CASSQAVVSGYEQYF.